Listed below are T cell receptor beta chains from one sample, sequenced in a study of T cell therapy after organ transplantation. Antigen specificity for these receptors is unknown. Assay: immunoSEQ multiplex PCR; the TCRdb copy retains only in-frame clones and omits some. Seen here are 51,000 or so clones, about 95% observed once, and the top ten hold roughly 3%. This material consisted of CD8+ T cells from blood, taken before autologous CMV-specific T cell therapy. Receptors originate from a human patient who had received a solid organ transplant and had CMV disease. CDR3s include the opening cysteine and the closing phenylalanine or tryptophan. The D gene is left open where the match is weak. Size values are once, few and many counts, or a class for expanded clones, and some rows have none.

-	TRBV12-5	TRBJ2-6	-	CASGLTGANVLTF	TGTGCTAGTGGTTTGACTGGGGCCAACGTCCTGACTTTC
-	TRBV11-2	TRBJ2-4	-	CASSPDYSVKNIQYF	TGTGCCAGCAGCCCGGACTATAGTGTCAAAAACATTCAGTACTTC
-	TRBV6-5	TRBJ2-2	-	CASRTNTGELFF	TGTGCCAGCCGGACCAACACCGGGGAGCTGTTTTTT
-	TRBV9	TRBJ1-4	TRBD1	CASSVTGTANEKLFF	TGTGCCAGCAGCGTAACCGGGACAGCTAATGAAAAACTGTTTTTT
-	TRBV27	TRBJ2-7	TRBD1	CASSFWAGGLNEQYF	TGTGCCAGCAGTTTTTGGGCAGGGGGCCTGAACGAGCAGTACTTC
-	TRBV9	TRBJ2-5	-	CASSVEGAGATTQYF	TGTGCCAGCAGCGTAGAAGGGGCAGGGGCGACGACCCAGTACTTC
-	TRBV4-1	TRBJ2-5	-	CASSQDREETQYF	TGCGCCAGCAGCCAAGATCGGGAAGAGACCCAGTACTTC
-	TRBV30	TRBJ2-5	-	CAWSNFGGVRREQETQYF	TGTGCCTGGAGTAATTTCGGGGGCGTTCGGCGGGAACAAGAGACCCAGTACTTC
-	TRBV11-3	TRBJ2-1	-	CASSFAPGVVNEQFF	TGTGCCAGCAGCTTCGCCCCGGGAGTTGTGAATGAGCAGTTCTTC
-	TRBV19	TRBJ2-2	TRBD1	CASSRYPLDREEAGELFF	TGTGCCAGTAGTCGATATCCCTTAGACAGGGAAGAGGCCGGGGAGCTGTTTTTT
-	TRBV27	TRBJ1-5	TRBD1	CASSFIGQGAQPQHF	TGTGCCAGCAGTTTTATTGGACAGGGAGCTCAGCCCCAGCATTTT
-	TRBV2	TRBJ1-2	-	CASTQAWGYGGYTF	TGTGCCAGCACCCAGGCCTGGGGGTACGGCGGCTACACCTTC
-	TRBV11-2	TRBJ1-1	-	CASSLPQAPMNTEAFF	TGTGCCAGCAGCCTCCCGCAGGCGCCCATGAACACTGAAGCTTTCTTT
-	TRBV27	TRBJ2-5	-	CASSFDRGETQYF	TGTGCCAGCAGTTTTGACCGCGGGGAGACCCAGTACTTC
-	TRBV19	TRBJ2-1	-	CASRKGSSYNEQFF	TGTGCCAGTAGAAAAGGGAGTTCCTACAATGAGCAGTTCTTC
-	TRBV5-6	TRBJ1-1	-	CASSIQNTEAFF	TGTGCCAGCAGCATTCAGAACACTGAAGCTTTCTTT
-	TRBV19	TRBJ1-5	-	CASSIVGGPGQPQHF	TGTGCCAGTAGTATAGTAGGGGGGCCGGGTCAGCCCCAGCATTTT
-	TRBV7-2	TRBJ1-5	-	CASSLWDGQSQPQHF	TGTGCCAGCAGCTTATGGGACGGACAAAGTCAGCCCCAGCATTTT
-	TRBV27	TRBJ2-1	TRBD2	CASSLRGGYNEQFF	TGTGCCAGCAGTTTACGCGGGGGGTACAATGAGCAGTTCTTC
once	TRBV27	TRBJ2-1	-	CASSFGRANEQFF	TGTGCCAGCAGTTTCGGGCGGGCCAATGAGCAGTTCTTC
-	TRBV6-4	TRBJ2-3	TRBD1	CASSATLQGADTQYF	TGTGCCAGCAGCGCTACCCTACAGGGGGCAGATACGCAGTATTTT
-	TRBV2	TRBJ1-1	-	CASIMGSGMNTEAFF	TGTGCCAGCATTATGGGCAGTGGGATGAACACTGAAGCTTTCTTT
-	TRBV6-9	TRBJ2-7	-	CASSSCLGDWGEQYF	TGTGCCAGCAGTTCGTGCCTCGGGGACTGGGGCGAGCAGTACTTC
-	TRBV5-4	TRBJ2-1	-	CASTEPSSLDEQFF	TGTGCCAGCACCGAACCTTCCTCTCTCGATGAGCAGTTCTTC